These 6 T cell receptor beta chains share one sample of origin, sequenced in a study of monozygotic twins with inflammatory bowel disease. No DNA is given; TCRdb re-called the 5' RACE reads and lists each CDR3 protein once. This sample's table reports 110,000 to 150,000 distinct CDR3 sequences. The sample comprised blood. These receptors all come from a human donor with ulcerative colitis or Crohn's disease, or a healthy co-twin of an affected twin (not recorded which).

This CDR3 reads CATSRDTNTGELFF. The rearrangement joins TRBV15 to TRBJ2-2. From germline, CDR1 is LNHNV and CDR2 YYDKDF (reference sequence). The CDR3 runs 14 residues.

V gene TRBV19 combines with J gene TRBJ1-5. The CDR3 is 14 residues long. CDR1 LNHDA and CDR2 SQIVND come from the germline V gene (reference sequence). This CDR3 is CASTPGLINQPQHF.

J is TRBJ1-4 and V is TRBV3-1; TCRdb designates TRBD1, a call that cannot be tested without DNA. Germline V gene data show CDR1 as LGHDT and CDR2 as YNNKEL (reference sequence). The CDR3 is 19 amino acids. The chain's CDR3 is CASRKQPLSSSHTGEKLFF.

The genes are TRBV13 and TRBJ2-5; TCRdb's D gene call, TRBD1, goes unchecked for lack of DNA. The CDR3 loop spans 15 amino acids. The germline V gene has CDR1 PRHDT and CDR2 FYEKMQ (reference sequence). This chain's CDR3 is CASSLVKGAGETQYF.

This sequence joins TRBV9 and TRBJ1-3; TCRdb outputs TRBD1, but without DNA this stays unchecked. The CDR3 extends over 16 amino acids. Germline values: CDR1 SGDLS, CDR2 YYNGEE. Here the CDR3 reads CASSSSPDRTGNTIYF.

V is TRBV7-6 and J is TRBJ1-2; TCRdb picks TRBD1, but there is no DNA to check that call. This CDR3 spans 13 amino acids. The germline CDR1 and CDR2 sequences are SGHVS and FNYEAQ. The CDR3 protein is CASSLFAGDGYTF.